This TCR beta chain was retrieved from a study of T-cell memory formation after mild COVID-19 (dated by TCRdb to the early 2020s). Turning to the overall study: TCR sequence clusters from the two donors were largely donor specific. T-cell clones expanding and contracting after mild COVID-19 in two donors were tracked by longitudinal TCRalpha and TCRbeta repertoire sequencing. The cohort comprised two young, previously healthy adult volunteers, one female and one male.

This clonotype was detected a few times. The antigen it recognizes is unknown. Base qualities are missing; no much larger clone stands one base away. Points the paper makes about the study in general: Only a couple of mild cases were covered by the study, and larger cohorts that include severe cases with pre-infection samples were considered necessary. Clones contracting from day 15 to 85 had balanced CD4/CD8 phenotypes, while a second wave expanding from day 15 to 37 was biased towards CD4+. The detection of some responding clones in pre-infection memory suggests that pre-existing cross-reactive memory T cells joined the SARS-CoV-2 response. Whether the second-wave clones peaking on day 37 were SARS-CoV-2 specific was not confirmed. Contracting CD4+ clones were located mainly in the CM and EM memory subsets, whereas CD8+ clones were found to be enriched in EMRA.

The cysteine opens and the phenylalanine closes a CDR3 of 21 amino acids. Just the 63-base CDR3 DNA is kept, in frame starting at base 1. At the junction V is shortened by 1 base and J by 5 bases, with 32 bases in between. Via the germline V gene, CDR1 is SGHTA and CDR2 FQGNSA. The reads were generated on an Illumina NovaSeq 6000. TCRalpha and TCRbeta cDNA libraries were constructed by 5'RACE with constant-segment primers, with sample barcodes and unique molecular identifiers being introduced. RNA was extracted from every sample with Trizol reagent. Amplification of the libraries took two PCR steps, and the second step added a second sample barcode plus Illumina TruSeq adapters. Libraries were sequenced on an Illumina NovaSeq with 2 x 150 bp paired-end reads. The original methods were these. With migec v1.2.7, reads were demultiplexed and then collapsed into UMI-guided consensus sequences. With mixcr v2.1.11, UMI consensuses were aligned to TRA and TRB V and J templates and assembled into clonotypes. A clonotype was counted as expanded or contracted only when both edgeR and NoisET called the clonotype significant, with the noise models trained on biological replicates. For edgeR calls, the cutoffs were a false discovery rate-adjusted p below 0.01 and a log2 fold-change threshold of 1. As an exploratory analysis of dynamics, max-normalized trajectories of the 1000 most abundant clonotypes were examined with PCA combined with hierarchical clustering. Separately sequenced CD4+ and CD8+ repertoires were used to assign a CD4 or CD8 phenotype to each responding clone. Starting from the raw public reads, TCRdb applied fastp trimming at Q25, assembled clones with MiXCR and retained in-frame beta chains. Each entry is one CDR3 protein sequence, shown with its most common DNA and genes. TCRdb's processing, not the study's, gives the V and J calls here. The sample table contains a few hundred thousand distinct CDR3 sequences; only one count was recorded for roughly 19% of them. Jointly, the top ten make up around a fifth of the sample.

Ficoll-Paque density gradient centrifugation was used to isolate PBMCs. The source of this sequence is a young man who had mild COVID-19 (a few samples of this study predate the infection). The sample titles of this study are shuffled in the database, so cell type and time point are left out; the donor was told from shared clones. Sequencing input: PBMCs or a T cell subset sorted from them (not recorded which). In this chain, TRBV7-2 is recombined with TRBJ2-5, with the D gene not confidently named. The bases are TGTGCCAGCAGCTTAGATGCGACAAGCAGCCCGATCTTTAGGAAGGACGAGACCCAGTACTTC. This is translated as CASSLDATSSPIFRKDETQYF. With the rest looked up from the reference TRBV7-2 and TRBJ2-5 genes rather than sequenced, the full variable domain is GAGVSQSPSNKVTEKGKDVELRCDPISGHTALYWYRQSLGQGLEFLIYFQGNSAPDKSGLPSDRFSAERTGGSVSTLTIQRTQQEDSAVYLCASSLDATSSPIFRKDETQYFGPGTRLLVL.